This is a list of T cell receptor beta chains from one sample in a study of CD8+ T cells in alopecia areata. Sequencing was performed with immunoSEQ multiplex PCR; in TCRdb, only in-frame clones are kept and a portion is missing. The sample consists of about 270,000 clones, 60% of them appearing once. The sequencing here drew on CD4+ T cells sorted from blood, taken at roughly week 52, from a patient treated with tofacitinib. These receptors were collected from a human donor with alopecia areata. Each CDR3 is given with its conserved first and last residue. A D gene is named only where the DNA matches it firmly. Part of the rows lack a size; the others show once, few, many or a class for expanded clones.

>TRBD1|TRBV9|NA|TRBJ1-2
TGTGCCAGCAGCGTAGCCGGGACAGGGGTCCAAGAGTATGGCTACACCTTC
CASSVAGTGVQEYGYTF
>TRBD1|TRBV5-1|once|TRBJ2-7
TGCGCCAGCAGCTTCACAGGGGAAAGGGACGAGCGGTACTTC
CASSFTGERDERYF
>TRBD1|TRBV7-8|NA|TRBJ2-4
TGTGCCAGCAGCCTGGGACAGGGGACAAACATTCAGTACTTC
CASSLGQGTNIQYF
>NA|TRBV6-5|NA|TRBJ1-2
TGTGCCAGCCAGCAACAGGGCCATGGCTACACCTTC
CASQQQGHGYTF
>NA|TRBV6-5|NA|TRBJ2-6
TGTGCCAGCAGTTACTTTGTCTCTGGGGCCAACGTCCTGACTTTC
CASSYFVSGANVLTF
>NA|TRBV12-5|few|TRBJ2-3
TGTGCTAGTGGTTTGGTAGTAACTAGGAGCACAGATACGCAGTATTTT
CASGLVVTRSTDTQYF
>NA|TRBV5-1|once|TRBJ2-3
TGCGCCAGCAGCGTACAGGGTTCAGATACGCAGTATTTT
CASSVQGSDTQYF
>TRBD1|TRBV19|few|TRBJ2-2
TGTGCCAGTAGTTTGACAGGGACCAAGTCCGGGGAGCTGTTTTTT
CASSLTGTKSGELFF
>NA|TRBV7-2|NA|TRBJ1-2
TGTGCCAGCAGCTTAGATCCACAGCGACACTATGGCTACACCTTC
CASSLDPQRHYGYTF
>NA|TRBV15|many|TRBJ1-4
TGTGCCACCAGCAGTGTTTCGTTTGAGGGGGATGAAAAACTGTTTTTT
CATSSVSFEGDEKLFF
>NA|TRBV2|NA|TRBJ2-3
TGTGCCAGCAGTGAAGATCGGCCGGGGAGCACAGATACGCAGTATTTT
CASSEDRPGSTDTQYF
>TRBD1|TRBV2|NA|TRBJ2-1
TGTGCCAGCAGCCCAGACAGGGTTTCTGATGAGCAGTTCTTC
CASSPDRVSDEQFF
>NA|TRBV30|NA|TRBJ2-4
TGTGCCTGGAGTGTACGGGGTTCGAGGAACATTCAGTACTTC
CAWSVRGSRNIQYF
>NA|TRBV29-1|NA|TRBJ1-1
TGCAGCGTTGGAAGGCTAATGAACACTGAAGCTTTCTTT
CSVGRLMNTEAFF
>NA|TRBV7-3|few|TRBJ2-6
TGTGCCTCAGCTTTTCTAGGGGCTGGGGCCAACGTCCTGACTTTC
CASAFLGAGANVLTF